This T cell receptor beta chain was documented in a study of tumor-infiltrating lymphocytes in localized non-small cell lung cancer. Sequencing was performed with immunoSEQ multiplex PCR; in TCRdb, only in-frame clones are kept and a portion is missing. This table has approximately 21,000 clones, approximately 80% appearing once. Whole-study results and caveats: Tumors had more T cell infiltration than uninvolved lung, per TCRbeta sequencing and CD3 counts. No T-cell fraction difference was seen between IM1 and IM2 tumors. TCR sequencing covered a subset of patients with enough tissue.

This CDR3 comprises 15 residues. The germline CDR1 and CDR2 sequences are MNHNY and SVGAGI (reference sequence). Trimming cost V 6 bases and J 3 bases, with 15 bases left between them. Concerning this clone itself: Its specificity is unknown.

Sequenced: lung tumor tissue. The chain is built from TRBV6-6 and TRBJ1-5, with D unresolved. The sequence was obtained from a human donor with non-small cell lung cancer. The CDR3: CASRLQWELNQPQHF. CDR3 bases: TGTGCCAGCAGACTACAGTGGGAACTCAATCAGCCCCAGCATTTT.